These T cell receptor beta chains were read from a single sample in a study of T cell changes during pregnancy in multiple sclerosis. Method: immunoSEQ multiplex PCR; TCRdb's copy keeps in-frame clones and lacks some. The sample has 40,000 to 55,000 clones; around 90% are singletons. Sequencing was performed on peripheral blood, taken in the second trimester of pregnancy. The receptors here all came from a female donor in good health, enrolled as a control in a pregnancy study. Each CDR3 is given with its conserved first and last residue. The order of the fields is D gene, V gene, clone size, J gene, CDR3 protein, CDR3 DNA. The D gene is left open where the match is weak. Size tells how often a clone was seen (once, few, many) or the class of an expanded clone, and some rows leave it out.

>-|TRBV10-2|-|TRBJ1-5
CASRTAGLEDQPQHF
TGCGCCAGTCGAACCGCGGGCCTAGAGGATCAGCCCCAGCATTTT
>-|TRBV19|-|TRBJ1-2
CASTLPQGGYGYTF
TGTGCCAGTACCCTCCCACAGGGTGGCTATGGCTACACCTTC
>-|TRBV5-4|-|TRBJ2-2
CASSSDGINTGELFF
TGTGCCAGCAGCTCAGACGGGATAAACACCGGGGAGCTGTTTTTT
>TRBD1|TRBV5-5|-|TRBJ1-2
CASSLTGGNGYTF
TGTGCCAGCAGCTTAACAGGGGGTAACGGCTACACCTTC
>-|TRBV5-8|-|TRBJ2-2
CASSFLTGNTGELFF
TGTGCCAGCAGCTTTTTGACAGGGAACACCGGGGAGCTGTTTTTT
>-|TRBV4-2|-|TRBJ1-2
CASSQDTGGGNYGYTF
TGTGCCAGCAGCCAAGATACGGGGGGAGGTAACTATGGCTACACCTTC
>TRBD2|TRBV29-1|-|TRBJ2-7
CSVGLAGNEQYF
TGCAGCGTTGGGCTAGCGGGAAACGAGCAGTACTTC
>TRBD1|TRBV19|-|TRBJ1-5
CASSLGGQNNQPQHF
TGTGCCAGCTCTCTTGGGGGACAGAACAATCAGCCCCAGCATTTT
>-|TRBV4-2|-|TRBJ2-5
CASSQVLQETQYF
TGTGCCAGCAGCCAAGTGCTACAAGAGACCCAGTACTTC
>TRBD1|TRBV28|-|TRBJ1-5
CASSSGQFSNQPQHF
TGTGCCAGCAGCTCGGGACAGTTCAGCAATCAGCCCCAGCATTTT
>-|TRBV2|-|TRBJ2-7
CASSARYEQYF
TGTGCCAGCAGTGCCCGCTACGAGCAGTACTTC
>TRBD2|TRBV6-5|-|TRBJ2-7
CASSNAGGHEQYF
TGTGCCAGCAGTAATGCGGGAGGCCACGAGCAGTACTTC
>TRBD1|TRBV6-7|-|TRBJ2-7
CASSYSHRGPYEQYF
TGTGCCAGCAGTTACTCGCATAGGGGGCCCTACGAGCAGTACTTC
>-|TRBV5-5|once|TRBJ1-5
CASSLAGGRVNQPQHF
TGTGCCAGCAGCTTGGCCGGGGGGCGGGTCAATCAGCCCCAGCATTTT
>TRBD1|TRBV5-1|-|TRBJ2-3
CASSHKAQGTDTQYF
TGCGCCAGCAGCCATAAGGCACAGGGGACAGATACGCAGTATTTT
>-|TRBV5-1|few|TRBJ1-1
CASILGDWDTEAFF
TGCGCCAGCATCTTAGGGGACTGGGACACTGAAGCTTTCTTT
>-|TRBV30|once|TRBJ2-1
CAWSGGATSYNEQFF
TGTGCCTGGAGCGGCGGGGCGACTAGCTACAATGAGCAGTTCTTC
>-|TRBV6-5|-|TRBJ2-7
CASSYRGAYEQYF
TGTGCCAGCAGTTACCGCGGGGCTTACGAGCAGTACTTC
>TRBD1|TRBV19|-|TRBJ1-2
CASSAGGYGYTF
TGTGCCAGTAGTGCAGGGGGTTATGGCTACACCTTC
>TRBD2|TRBV13|-|TRBJ2-5
CASSSLAGVGETQYF
TGTGCCAGCAGCTCCCTAGCGGGGGTGGGAGAGACCCAGTACTTC
>-|TRBV7-9|-|TRBJ2-1
CASSLQGNEQFF
TGTGCCAGCAGCTTACAGGGAAATGAGCAGTTCTTC
>-|TRBV11-3|-|TRBJ2-7
CASSLDRTYEQYF
TGTGCCAGCAGCTTAGATAGAACCTACGAGCAGTACTTC
>-|TRBV7-8|-|TRBJ2-3
CASSLVPPDTQYF
TGTGCCAGCAGCTTAGTCCCTCCAGATACGCAGTATTTT
>TRBD1|TRBV5-6|-|TRBJ2-7
CASSSDRESLIYEQYF
TGTGCCAGCAGCTCAGACAGGGAGTCCCTTATCTACGAGCAGTACTTC
>-|TRBV13|-|TRBJ2-7
CASSSPGLLRGSADF
TGTGCCAGCAGCTCCCCTGGTCTTCTCAGGGGCTCGGCCGACTTC
>-|TRBV18|-|TRBJ1-2
CASSPSAGGNGYTF
TGTGCCAGCTCACCATCAGCCGGGGGAAATGGCTACACCTTC
>-|TRBV28|-|TRBJ2-2
CASSRRENTGELFF
TGTGCCAGCAGTCGCAGGGAAAACACCGGGGAGCTGTTTTTT
>TRBD2|TRBV19|-|TRBJ2-1
CASSIKGVILAGVNEQFF
TGTGCCAGTAGTATAAAGGGGGTGATCCTAGCGGGGGTCAATGAGCAGTTCTTC
>-|TRBV6-5|few|TRBJ1-2
CASSYLTGANYGYTF
TGTGCCAGCAGTTACCTGACAGGAGCTAACTATGGCTACACCTTC
>TRBD1|TRBV5-4|-|TRBJ1-2
CASSMGQANYGYTF
TGTGCCAGCAGCATGGGACAGGCTAACTATGGCTACACCTTC
>TRBD2|TRBV2|-|TRBJ2-7
CASSPLAVSYEQYF
TGTGCCAGCAGCCCACTAGCGGTATCCTACGAGCAGTACTTC
>TRBD1|TRBV13|-|TRBJ1-5
CASSLGQGSQPQHF
TGTGCCAGCAGTTTGGGACAGGGTTCTCAGCCCCAGCATTTT
>-|TRBV28|-|TRBJ1-1
CASTLGGAEAFF
TGTGCCAGCACCCTAGGGGGGGCTGAAGCTTTCTTT
>TRBD1|TRBV5-1|-|TRBJ1-1
CASSLQTGLNTEAFF
TGCGCCAGCAGCTTGCAGACAGGGCTGAACACTGAAGCTTTCTTT
>TRBD2|TRBV2|few|TRBJ2-7
CASTWDYYEQYF
TGTGCCAGCACCTGGGACTATTACGAGCAGTACTTC
>-|TRBV6-5|-|TRBJ1-2
CASSYSGSNYGYTF
TGTGCCAGCAGTTACTCGGGCAGTAACTATGGCTACACCTTC
>-|TRBV5-6|-|TRBJ1-1
CASTGLGNTEAFF
TGTGCCAGCACGGGACTGGGGAACACTGAAGCTTTCTTT
>TRBD2|TRBV10-3|-|TRBJ2-3
CAISGFSGGTDTQYF
TGTGCCATCAGCGGTTTTAGCGGGGGCACAGATACGCAGTATTTT
>TRBD1|TRBV2|-|TRBJ1-6
CASRRTGENSPLHF
TGTGCCAGCAGAAGGACAGGGGAAAATTCACCCCTCCACTTT
>TRBD1|TRBV6-6|-|TRBJ1-5
CASSPTGGLQPQHF
TGTGCCAGCAGCCCTACAGGGGGCCTTCAGCCCCAGCATTTT
>TRBD1|TRBV10-3|-|TRBJ2-5
CAISGTGTQETQYF
TGTGCCATCAGTGGGACAGGGACCCAAGAGACCCAGTACTTC
>-|TRBV21-1|-|TRBJ1-2
CASSKSNGDFYGYTF
TGTGCCAGCAGCAAATCCAACGGGGACTTCTATGGCTACACCTTC
>-|TRBV9|-|TRBJ2-2
CASSVARGGTGNTGELFF
TGTGCCAGCAGCGTAGCTCGGGGAGGGACAGGGAACACCGGGGAGCTGTTTTTT
>-|TRBV25-1|-|TRBJ1-3
CASSGATPGNTIYF
TGTGCCAGCAGTGGGGCAACTCCCGGAAACACCATATATTTT
>TRBD1|TRBV29-1|-|TRBJ2-7
CSVEARGTRTGAREQYF
TGCAGCGTTGAAGCTAGAGGAACCCGGACAGGGGCTCGGGAGCAGTACTTC
>-|TRBV7-9|-|TRBJ2-3
CASHRSTDTQYF
TGTGCCAGCCACAGAAGCACAGATACGCAGTATTTT
>TRBD2|TRBV6-1|-|TRBJ2-1
CASSEALAGAAEQFF
TGTGCCAGCAGTGAGGCACTAGCGGGAGCGGCTGAGCAGTTCTTC
>-|TRBV5-6|-|TRBJ1-4
CASSLPGNEKLFF
TGTGCCAGCAGCTTGCCAGGAAATGAAAAACTGTTTTTT
>-|TRBV6-4|-|TRBJ1-1
CASSPGGVLIRGAMNTEAFF
TGTGCCAGCAGTCCCGGGGGAGTACTCATACGGGGGGCCATGAACACTGAAGCTTTCTTT
>-|TRBV6-5|-|TRBJ2-1
CATRAYSNEQFF
TGTGCCACCAGGGCGTACAGCAATGAGCAGTTCTTC
>TRBD1|TRBV11-1|-|TRBJ1-4
CASSKGQVIGKLFF
TGTGCCAGCAGCAAGGGACAGGTTATCGGAAAACTGTTTTTT
>TRBD2|TRBV4-3|-|TRBJ2-1
CASSQGRVGGVEQFF
TGCGCCAGCAGCCAAGGAAGGGTCGGGGGGGTTGAGCAGTTCTTC
>TRBD2|TRBV27|-|TRBJ2-7
CASSLARGGLAGFSEQYF
TGTGCCAGCAGTTTAGCCCGGGGGGGACTAGCGGGATTTTCCGAGCAGTACTTC
>-|TRBV9|-|TRBJ2-1
CASSVEGGTYNEQFF
TGTGCCAGCAGCGTGGAGGGGGGGACCTACAATGAGCAGTTCTTC
>-|TRBV11-2|few|TRBJ2-7
CASSLSGLYEQYF
TGTGCCAGCAGCTTATCGGGTCTCTACGAGCAGTACTTC